The clone carrying this T cell receptor (beta chain) was recorded a few times. Its antigen is not identified. PCR was run on genomic DNA. The TCR beta CDR3 region was amplified using 30 forward and 13 reverse primers. In TCRdb, the multiplex PCR reads were re-called with MiXCR into one record per CDR3 protein. The table shows fewer than 300,000 distinct CDR3 sequences, with 40% to 50% occurring only once. The data derive from a study of type 1 and type 2 diabetes patients. Looking at the study overall: The cohort mixed type 1 diabetes, type 2 diabetes and nondiabetic donors.

Overall study findings and caveats: Type 2 diabetes and control V and J usage correlated highly, approximately 0.97. Type 2 diabetes patients had few highly-expanded CD4+ clones, median one.

This CDR3 has 13 amino acids. Germline-derived CDR1 and CDR2 are SEHNR and FQNEAQ (reference sequence). The ends were cut back, 0 bases at V and 7 bases at J, with 9 bases in the middle. The clonotype originates from a man aged 18 to 29 with type 2 diabetes. This chain links TRBV7-9 with TRBJ2-5; a weak D match, TRBD1 (5 bases). The sample consisted of peripheral blood mononuclear cells (PBMCs). CDR3 sequence (DNA): TGTGCCAGCAGCTTAGCCCAGGGTGGGACCCAGTACTTC. Its translation: CASSLAQGGTQYF.